A selection of T cell receptor beta chains follows, all from one sample in a study of T cell clonotyping in hematopoietic cell transplantation. The assay was immunoSEQ multiplex PCR, and TCRdb's table has in-frame clones only and misses some. The sample holds roughly 5,000 clones, approximately 68% seen once. The material was PBMCs, obtained 180 days after allogeneic stem cell transplant. These TCRs come from a male patient in his forties or fifties who had an allogeneic stem cell transplant from an unrelated donor, so the T cells may come from the graft donor. Some clones in this sample may be carry-over from other donors' samples. The CDR3 runs from the conserved cysteine through the conserved F or W. The order of the fields is V gene, CDR3 length, D gene, J gene, clone size, CDR3 DNA, CDR3 protein. A D gene is named only where the DNA matches it firmly. A row's size may be missing; if present it is once, few, many or a size class.

TRBV9	13	NA	TRBJ2-7	NA	TGTGCCAGCAGTAAGGGGAACGCCTACGAGCAGTACTTC	CASSKGNAYEQYF
TRBV5-1	17	TRBD2	TRBJ2-4	NA	TGCGCCAGCAGCCACTCGGGACTAGCGGCGACCTTGGGCATTCAGTACTTC	CASSHSGLAATLGIQYF
TRBV4-3	16	NA	TRBJ2-7	NA	TGCGCCAGCAGCCAAGAAGCTTTCGGGGTGAAGGACGAGCAGTACTTC	CASSQEAFGVKDEQYF
TRBV14	16	TRBD2	TRBJ2-7	NA	TGTGCCAGCAGCCAAGATAGCGGGAGGCGGTCGGGCGCGCAGTACTTC	CASSQDSGRRSGAQYF
TRBV9	15	NA	TRBJ2-7	NA	TGTGCCAGCAGCGTAGGCAGGGGCCCTACCTACGAGCAGTACTTC	CASSVGRGPTYEQYF
TRBV30	15	TRBD2	TRBJ2-1	few	TGTGCCTGGACCAAAGGACTAGCGGGGGTTAATGAGCAGTTCTTC	CAWTKGLAGVNEQFF
TRBV6-1	14	TRBD1	TRBJ1-2	few	TGTGCCAGCATTTTAGCGACAGGGGCTTATGGCTACACCTTC	CASILATGAYGYTF
TRBV11-1	15	NA	TRBJ1-2	NA	TGTGCCAGCACCCCCAAGTCGGGGAGATCTTATGGCTACACCTTC	CASTPKSGRSYGYTF
TRBV27	13	NA	TRBJ1-2	NA	TGTGCCAGCAGTTTAGCAGGGTTCTATGGCTACACCTTC	CASSLAGFYGYTF
TRBV9	15	NA	TRBJ2-1	NA	TGTGCCAGCAGCGCCCAAGGTAACAAGTACAATGAGCAGTTCTTC	CASSAQGNKYNEQFF
TRBV28	14	NA	TRBJ2-7	NA	TGTGCCAGCAGTTTGCGAGGGAGAGGGTTCGAGCAGTACTTC	CASSLRGRGFEQYF
TRBV28	15	NA	TRBJ2-5	large	TGTGCCAGCAGTTTAACGGGGAGAACCCAAGAGACCCAGTACTTC	CASSLTGRTQETQYF
TRBV5-6	16	NA	TRBJ1-2	NA	TGTGCCAGCAGCTCGACACACGACGGCCTCGGGGATGGCTACACCTTC	CASSSTHDGLGDGYTF
TRBV5-1	15	TRBD1	TRBJ2-5	few	TGCGCCAGCAGCTCGGACAGGGGGCAGGGGGAGACCCAGTACTTC	CASSSDRGQGETQYF
TRBV9	17	TRBD1	TRBJ1-2	few	TGTGCCAGCAGCGTAGGACAGGGTATTGGAGCTAACTATGGCTACACCTTC	CASSVGQGIGANYGYTF
TRBV7-9	15	TRBD1	TRBJ1-1	few	TGTGCCAGCAGCCCGACAGGGTCGGTGAACACTGAAGCTTTCTTT	CASSPTGSVNTEAFF
TRBV7-9	15	NA	TRBJ1-2	NA	TGTGCCAGCAGCTCGGACTGGGACACGGACTATGGCTACACCTTC	CASSSDWDTDYGYTF
TRBV2	13	TRBD2	TRBJ2-7	NA	TGTGCCAGCAGTGGTAGCGGGAGCTACGAGCAGTACTTC	CASSGSGSYEQYF
TRBV6-5	13	NA	TRBJ2-2	NA	TGTGCCAGCAGGACTCAGAACACCGGGGAGCTGTTTTTT	CASRTQNTGELFF
TRBV7-2	16	NA	TRBJ1-6	NA	TGTGCCAGCAGCTTAGCCGTGGGAATGAATAATTCACCCCTCCACTTT	CASSLAVGMNNSPLHF
TRBV29-1	16	NA	TRBJ2-3	NA	TGCAGCGTTGAGGGATTTGCGGGTGAGGTCACAGATACGCAGTATTTT	CSVEGFAGEVTDTQYF
TRBV25-1	15	NA	TRBJ1-3	NA	TGTGCCAGCCCGGGTGGCGGGACGGAGGGAAACACCATATATTTT	CASPGGGTEGNTIYF
TRBV19	13	NA	TRBJ1-1	NA	TGTGCCGGTAGTACCCGACAGGAGTCTGAAGCTTTCTTT	CAGSTRQESEAFF
TRBV7-2	13	NA	TRBJ1-5	NA	TGTGCCAGCAGCTTTAGTAGCAATCAGCCCCAGCATTTT	CASSFSSNQPQHF
TRBV28	15	TRBD1	TRBJ1-1	NA	TGTGCCAGCAGCACAGGGGGGTTGGGGAACACTGAAGCTTTCTTT	CASSTGGLGNTEAFF
TRBV4-3	14	NA	TRBJ1-1	NA	TGCGCCAGCAGCCAAGCACGGGTTGACACTGAAGCTTTCTTT	CASSQARVDTEAFF
TRBV6-1	9	NA	TRBJ2-3	NA	TGTGCCACTACAGATACGCAGTATTTT	CATTDTQYF
TRBV29-1	14	TRBD2	TRBJ2-2	medium-sized	TGCAGCGCCCAAAGCGGGGGGAACACCGGGGAGCTGTTTTTT	CSAQSGGNTGELFF
TRBV21-1	15	NA	TRBJ1-5	NA	TGTGCCAGCAGCAACCGCGGACAGGCCTGGCAGCCCCAGCATTTT	CASSNRGQAWQPQHF
TRBV2	14	NA	TRBJ1-3	NA	TGTGCCGGTCGTACAGGGTCCTCTGGAAACACCATATATTTT	CAGRTGSSGNTIYF
TRBV7-8	18	TRBD2	TRBJ2-1	NA	TGTGCCAGCAGCATGGGACTAGCGGGGGGGCGGTTATCAGTTGAGCAGTTCTTC	CASSMGLAGGRLSVEQFF